Shown below are 23 T cell receptor beta chains from a single sample sequenced in a study of shared clonotypes between healthy human individuals. Positive CCR7 selection of CD45RO-negative cells yielded the naive CD8 cells, and terminally differentiated effector memory CD45RA+ cells were excluded. Produced via immunoSEQ multiplex PCR; TCRdb's table is partial and in-frame only. This table has approximately 1.9 million clones, 93% appearing once. Source material: naive CD8+ T cells from PBMCs. These receptor sequences come from a man aged 18 to 29 in good health. Some clones in this sample may be carry-over from other donors' samples.

The chain couples TRBV11-2 to TRBJ2-7; tentatively, D is TRBD2 (6 bases). The CDR3 loop spans 17 amino acids. Trimming removed 5 bases at V and 7 bases at J, with 27 bases between. Germline CDR1 and CDR2: SGHAT and FQNNGV. The CDR3 region has the DNA TGTGCCAGCAGCCTTTACCTCCCCTTAGCGGTCCGAAAGGAGCAGTACTTC. The encoded protein is CASSLYLPLAVRKEQYF. The whole variable domain, remainder taken from reference TRBV11-2 and TRBJ2-7, is EAGVAQSPRYKIIEKRQSVAFWCNPISGHATLYWYQQILGQGPKLLIQFQNNGVVDDSQLPKDRFSAERLKGVDSTLKIQPAKLEDSAVYLCASSLYLPLAVRKEQYFGPGTRLTVT.

The V gene is TRBV28, the J gene TRBJ2-7; no definite D call. The CDR3 consists of 13 residues. Trimming took 6 bases from V and 6 from J, leaving 15 bases between them. CDR1 is MDHEN, CDR2 SYDVKM, per germline. Here the CDR3 DNA reads TGTGCCAGCAGGGCCGAGGCCACAAGCGAGCAGTACTTC. Amino acid sequence: CASRAEATSEQYF. The whole variable domain, remainder taken from reference TRBV28 and TRBJ2-7, is DVKVTQSSRYLVKRTGEKVFLECVQDMDHENMFWYRQDPGLGLRLIYFSYDVKMKEKGDIPEGYSVSREKKERFSLILESASTNQTSMYLCASRAEATSEQYFGPGTRLTVT.

The V and J genes are TRBV29-1 and TRBJ2-3, with 10 bases identical to TRBD2. The junction had 5 bases not matched to a gene; V was cut back by 6 bases and J by 2 bases. This CDR3 comprises 14 residues. Germline-derived CDR1 and CDR2 are SQVTM and ANQGSEA. The CDR3 DNA sequence: TGCAGCGTCGACGGACTAGCGGTCACAGATACGCAGTATTTT. It encodes CSVDGLAVTDTQYF.

The chain recombines TRBV4-1 with TRBJ2-2; the match to TRBD1 covers 7 bases. V shed 4 bases, J shed 4 bases, and the junction held 3 bases outside the gene matches. The CDR3 consists of 14 residues. Per germline, CDR1 MGHRA and CDR2 YSYEKL. The CDR3 DNA reads as TGCGCCAGCAGCCGGGACAGACGCACCGGGGAGCTGTTTTTT. Translated: CASSRDRRTGELFF.

A note on this clone: This CDR3 is also generated by other DNA sequences in the sample. The genes are TRBV5-6 and TRBJ1-2; 8 bases map to TRBD1. The V gene end was trimmed by 5 bases and the J gene end by 5 bases; junction bases not matched to a gene: 5. The CDR3 length is 13 residues. Germline V gene sequence: CDR1 SGHDT, CDR2 YYEEEE. CDR3 region: CASRAGGGYGYTF. The CDR3 DNA reads TGTGCCAGCAGGGCAGGGGGCGGGTATGGCTACACCTTC.

The rearrangement uses TRBV19 and TRBJ1-2; D not certain. CDR3 length: 12 amino acids. Germline V gene data show CDR1 as LNHDA and CDR2 as SQIVND (reference sequence). Trimming left V 7 bases short and J 8 bases short, with 14 bases between. CDR3: CASTLTGHGYTF. The CDR3 nucleotides read TGTGCCAGTACCCTGACCGGGCACGGCTACACCTTC. Combining the CDR3 with reference TRBV19 and TRBJ1-2 gives the whole variable domain DGGITQSPKYLFRKEGQNVTLSCEQNLNHDAMYWYRQDPGQGLRLIYYSQIVNDFQKGDIAEGYSVSREKKESFPLTVTSAQKNPTAFYLCASTLTGHGYTFGSGTRLTVV.

V usage is TRBV7-2 and J usage is TRBJ2-1; TRBD2 agrees at 8 bases. V lost 0 bases, J lost 7 bases, and 5 bases stayed unmatched. The germline V gene has CDR1 SGHTA and CDR2 FQGNSA. This CDR3 region has 15 residues. DNA of the CDR3: TGTGCCAGCAGCTTAGCGGTCAAGCGGGGGAATGAGCAGTTCTTC. Translating it yields CASSLAVKRGNEQFF.

On this clone itself: The sample has other DNA sequences that encode this CDR3 too. The rearrangement joins TRBV2 to TRBJ2-3, with unresolved D. Trimming pared 0 bases from V and 1 base from J, leaving 8 bases between. The CDR3 runs 15 residues. CDR1 and CDR2 (germline): SNHLY, FYNNEI. As DNA, the CDR3 is TGTGCCAGCAGTGAAGCGCTGGGCGGCACAGATACGCAGTATTTT. It is translated as CASSEALGGTDTQYF.

This chain joins TRBV6-4 and TRBJ1-1, with a tentative D call TRBD1 (5 bases). V was trimmed by 6 bases and J by 4 bases, leaving 15 bases between them. Germline V gene data show CDR1 as MRHNA and CDR2 as SNTAGT. The CDR3 totals 14 residues. The CDR3 loop is CASRPGPGSTEAFF. The CDR3 nucleotides are TGTGCCAGCAGGCCGGGACCCGGCAGCACTGAAGCTTTCTTT.

The CDR3 here is CAISGTRTSGNYNEQFF. The CDR3 nucleotides are TGTGCCATCAGTGGAACCCGGACTAGCGGAAACTACAATGAGCAGTTCTTC. The chain joins TRBV10-3 to TRBJ2-1, with 10 nucleotides matching TRBD2. Germline values: CDR1 ENHRY, CDR2 SYGVKD. J gave up 3 bases and V 4 bases, and 9 bases lay outside the gene matches. The CDR3 has 17 amino acids.

The gene calls are TRBV27 and TRBJ2-7; 8 bases are shared with TRBD1. V dropped 7 bases and J dropped 6; count of bases not matched to a gene: 20. The CDR3 runs to 17 residues. Germline V gene data show CDR1 as MNHEY and CDR2 as SMNVEV (reference sequence). The CDR3: CASIGTGPDDSHLEQYF. CDR3 nucleotides: TGTGCCAGCATTGGGACAGGCCCCGACGACAGCCACCTCGAGCAGTACTTC.

V and J are TRBV5-4 and TRBJ2-2, with a tentative D call TRBD1 (6 bases). Per germline, CDR1 SGHNT and CDR2 YYREEE (reference sequence). Trimming cost V 2 bases and J 5 bases, with 13 bases left between them. The CDR3 is 15 residues long. CDR3 residues: CASSLWGPGTGELFF. DNA for the CDR3: TGTGCCAGCAGCTTATGGGGGCCCGGAACCGGGGAGCTGTTTTTT.

V is TRBV5-1 and J is TRBJ2-2; 8 positions match TRBD1. The CDR3 is 16 residues long. V trimming: 2 bases; J trimming: 1 base; junction bases outside the gene matches: 4. Germline CDR1 is SGHRS and CDR2 is YFSETQ. CDR3: CASSLPDRENTGELFF. Written as DNA, the CDR3 is TGCGCCAGCAGCTTACCGGACAGGGAGAACACCGGGGAGCTGTTTTTT. Variable domain in full (rest from reference TRBV5-1 and TRBJ2-2): KAGVTQTPRYLIKTRGQQVTLSCSPISGHRSVSWYQQTPGQGLQFLFEYFSETQRNKGNFPGRFSGRQFSNSRSEMNVSTLELGDSALYLCASSLPDRENTGELFFGEGSRLTVL.

The chain is built from TRBV19 and TRBJ2-3; TRBD2 matches at 8 bases. Germline V gene sequence: CDR1 LNHDA, CDR2 SQIVND (reference sequence). CDR3 length: 15 residues. With V trimmed by 10 bases and J by 3 bases, 12 bases remained unmatched. As DNA, the CDR3 is TGTGCCATCGCGGTCGGGACTAGTGGAACAGATACGCAGTATTTT. Protein sequence: CAIAVGTSGTDTQYF.

The chain uses TRBV27 and TRBJ2-7, with 8 bases lining up with TRBD1. Germline V CDR1 and CDR2: MNHEY, SMNVEV (reference sequence). Trimming removed 2 bases from V and 7 bases from J; junction bases left unmatched: 13. This CDR3 spans 16 amino acids. The CDR3 reads CASSLDGTGGRLEQYF. In nucleotides, the CDR3 is TGTGCCAGCAGTTTAGACGGAACAGGGGGTCGTCTGGAGCAGTACTTC.

The V call is TRBV5-1, the J call TRBJ1-4; D gene ambiguous. The CDR3 sequence is 14 residues long. The V and J ends lost 0 bases and 8 bases respectively, with 11 bases between them. Germline loops: CDR1 SGHRS, CDR2 YFSETQ. The CDR3 DNA follows: TGCGCCAGCAGCTTGGGCGGAAAAAACGAAAAACTGTTTTTT. Residues: CASSLGGKNEKLFF.

A word on this clone: This specimen includes other DNA sequences encoding the same CDR3. This chain joins TRBV30 and TRBJ1-1; D is uncertain. The V end lost 0 bases, the J end lost 6 bases, and 11 bases lay between the germline ends. This CDR3 has 13 residues. The germline CDR1 and CDR2 sequences are GTSNPN and SVGIG (reference sequence). In nucleotides, the CDR3 is TGTGCCTGGAGTGTCGGGGTGGGATCTGAAGCTTTCTTT. Translating gives CAWSVGVGSEAFF.

The V gene is TRBV7-9, the J gene TRBJ2-1, with TRBD2 matching 7 bases. Germline V gene data show CDR1 as SEHNR and CDR2 as FQNEAQ (reference sequence). The J segment lost 6 bases and the V segment lost 1 base, leaving 3 bases of the junction unmatched. The CDR3 consists of 14 residues. The CDR3 DNA is TGTGCCAGCAGCTTAGTGACTAGCCCCAATGAGCAGTTCTTC. Its protein is CASSLVTSPNEQFF.

Concerning this clone itself: Distinct nucleotide sequences in the sample also encode this CDR3. This chain connects TRBV9 to TRBJ2-2; D is undetermined. Per germline, CDR1 SGDLS and CDR2 YYNGEE. V dropped 4 bases and J dropped 2 bases, with 9 bases sitting between them. CDR3 length equals 14 residues. CDR3 sequence (DNA): TGTGCCAGCAGCCCAGGAACTAACACCGGGGAGCTGTTTTTT. Translating it yields CASSPGTNTGELFF. Full variable domain (outside the CDR3, taken from reference TRBV9 and TRBJ2-2): DSGVTQTPKHLITATGQRVTLRCSPRSGDLSVYWYQQSLDQGLQFLIQYYNGEERAKGNILERFSAQQFPDLHSELNLSSLELGDSALYFCASSPGTNTGELFFGEGSRLTVL.

This clone was picked up a small number of times. Other DNA sequences in this specimen translate into the identical CDR3. This chain connects TRBV27 to TRBJ1-5; unclear D gene. Germline CDR1 is MNHEY and CDR2 is SMNVEV (reference sequence). This CDR3 comprises 13 residues. The V and J ends lost 4 bases and 7 bases respectively, with 11 bases between them. The CDR3 nucleotides read TGTGCCAGCAGTTCCCCGGGAGGACAGCCCCAGCATTTT. This codes for CASSSPGGQPQHF.

The rearrangement links TRBV19 to TRBJ1-1; unclear D gene. Looked up from germline, CDR1 is LNHDA and CDR2 is SQIVND (reference sequence). Trimming removed 6 bases at V and 1 base at J, with 15 bases between. The CDR3 is 15 residues long. Written as DNA, the CDR3 is TGTGCCAGTAGGGAGGACTCTGAGGAGAACACTGAAGCTTTCTTT. It codes for CASREDSEENTEAFF.

The chain recombines TRBV27 with TRBJ2-7; D remains unclear. The V gene's germline CDR1 is MNHEY and CDR2 SMNVEV (reference sequence). Trimming stripped 0 bases from V and 3 bases from J, with 15 bases between. The CDR3 runs to 16 residues. CDR3 in DNA: TGTGCCAGCAGTTTATCGGGTGGCGACACCATCTACGAGCAGTACTTC. Its translation: CASSLSGGDTIYEQYF.

The CDR3 reads CSVPQARDRGYYGYTF. For the CDR3, the DNA is TGCAGCGTTCCCCAGGCCCGGGACAGGGGTTACTATGGCTACACCTTC. The rearrangement uses TRBV29-1 and TRBJ1-2, with TRBD1 identical over 10 bases. J gave up 3 bases and V 5 bases, and 12 bases lay outside the gene matches. The length of the CDR3 is 16 residues. Germline CDR1 is SQVTM and CDR2 is ANQGSEA.